This TCR beta chain was profiled in a study of control samples from healthy donors and cancer patients. The CDR3 sequence is 15 residues long. Trimming took 3 bases from V and 2 from J, leaving 11 bases between them. Germline values: CDR1 SGHTA, CDR2 FQGNSA. Profiled with immunoSEQ multiplex PCR; TCRdb holds only in-frame clones, not every one. The table shows fewer than 90,000 clones, with about 89% occurring only once. The chain is built from TRBV7-2 and TRBJ2-1; weak D call: TRBD2 (6 bases). The specimen sequenced was blood. The receptor's source is a man aged 50 to 59 in good health. CDR3 nucleotides: TGTGCCAGCAGCTTTAGCGGCCAAACCTACAATGAGCAGTTCTTC. Translated: CASSFSGQTYNEQFF.